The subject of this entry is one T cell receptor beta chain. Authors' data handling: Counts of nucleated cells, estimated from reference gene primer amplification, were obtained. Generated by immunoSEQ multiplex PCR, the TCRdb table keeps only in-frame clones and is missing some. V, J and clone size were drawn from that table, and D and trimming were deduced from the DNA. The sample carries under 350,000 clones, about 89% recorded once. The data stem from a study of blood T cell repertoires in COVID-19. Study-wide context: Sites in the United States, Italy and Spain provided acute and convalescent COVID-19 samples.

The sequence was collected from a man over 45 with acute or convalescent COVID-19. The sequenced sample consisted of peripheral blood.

Here the CDR3 reads CASSFNRNTEAFF. The CDR3 bases are TGTGCCAGCAGTTTCAACAGGAACACTGAAGCTTTCTTT. The rearrangement links TRBV7-3 to TRBJ1-1; D is unclear. This CDR3 region has 13 residues. Per the germline V gene, CDR1 is SGHTA and CDR2 is FQGTGA. Trimming removed 6 bases from V and 1 base from J, with 9 bases in between.